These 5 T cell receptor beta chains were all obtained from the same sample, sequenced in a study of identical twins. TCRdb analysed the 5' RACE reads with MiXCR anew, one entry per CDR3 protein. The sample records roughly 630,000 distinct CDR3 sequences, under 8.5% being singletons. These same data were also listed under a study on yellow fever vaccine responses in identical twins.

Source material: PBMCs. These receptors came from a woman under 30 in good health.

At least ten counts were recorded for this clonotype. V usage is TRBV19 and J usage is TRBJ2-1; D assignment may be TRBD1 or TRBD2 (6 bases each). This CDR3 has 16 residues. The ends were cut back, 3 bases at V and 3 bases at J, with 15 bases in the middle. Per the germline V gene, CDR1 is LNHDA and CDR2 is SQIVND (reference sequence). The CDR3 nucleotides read TGTGCCAGTAGTATCCTGTTCGGGGGCCTCTACAATGAGCAGTTCTTC. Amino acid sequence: CASSILFGGLYNEQFF.

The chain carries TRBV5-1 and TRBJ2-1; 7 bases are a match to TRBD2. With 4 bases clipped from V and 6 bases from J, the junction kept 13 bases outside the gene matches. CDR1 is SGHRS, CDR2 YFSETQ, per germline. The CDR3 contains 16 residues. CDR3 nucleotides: TGCGCCAGCAGCCAGATTGGGGGAGGGCCAGGCAATGAGCAGTTCTTC. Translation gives CASSQIGGGPGNEQFF.

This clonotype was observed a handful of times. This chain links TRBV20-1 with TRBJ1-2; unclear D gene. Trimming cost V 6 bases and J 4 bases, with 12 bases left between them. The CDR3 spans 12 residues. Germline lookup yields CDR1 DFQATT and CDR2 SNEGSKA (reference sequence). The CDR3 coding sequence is TGCAGTGCCGCCCGGGAAGGCTATGGCTACACCTTC. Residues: CSAAREGYGYTF.

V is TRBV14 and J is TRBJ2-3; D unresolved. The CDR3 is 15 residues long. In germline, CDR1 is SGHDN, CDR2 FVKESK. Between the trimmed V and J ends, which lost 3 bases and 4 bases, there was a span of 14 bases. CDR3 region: CASSHGRFRADTQYF. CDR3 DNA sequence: TGTGCCAGCAGCCACGGTCGGTTTCGGGCAGATACGCAGTATTTT. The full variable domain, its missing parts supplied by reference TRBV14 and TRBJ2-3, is EAGVTQFPSHSVIEKGQTVTLRCDPISGHDNLYWYRRVMGKEIKFLLHFVKESKQDESGMPNNRFLAERTGGTYSTLKVQPAELEDSGVYFCASSHGRFRADTQYFGPGTRLTVL.

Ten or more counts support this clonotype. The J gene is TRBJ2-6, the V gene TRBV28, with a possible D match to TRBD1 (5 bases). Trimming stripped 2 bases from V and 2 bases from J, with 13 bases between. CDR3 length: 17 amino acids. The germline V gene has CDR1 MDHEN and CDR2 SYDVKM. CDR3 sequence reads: CASSLPSLRAGANVLTF. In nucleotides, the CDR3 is TGTGCCAGCAGTTTACCGTCGCTCAGGGCTGGGGCCAACGTCCTGACTTTC.